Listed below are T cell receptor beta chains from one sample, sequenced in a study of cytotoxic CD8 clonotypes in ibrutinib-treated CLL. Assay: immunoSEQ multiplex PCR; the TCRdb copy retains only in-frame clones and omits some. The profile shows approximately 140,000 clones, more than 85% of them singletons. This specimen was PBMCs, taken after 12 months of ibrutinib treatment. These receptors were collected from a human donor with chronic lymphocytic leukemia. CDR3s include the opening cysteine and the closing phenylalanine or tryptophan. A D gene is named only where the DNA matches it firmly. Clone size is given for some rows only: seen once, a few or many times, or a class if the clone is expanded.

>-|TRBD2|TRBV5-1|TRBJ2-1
TGCGCCAGCAGCTTGACGCTAGCGGGGACCAATGAGCAGTTCTTC
CASSLTLAGTNEQFF
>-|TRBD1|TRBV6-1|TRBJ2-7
TGTGCCAGTGGGACAGGCTACAGCGGCGAGCAGTACTTC
CASGTGYSGEQYF
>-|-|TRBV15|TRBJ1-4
TGTGCCACCAGCAGTCATCTGGGAGCCGCAACTAATGAAAAACTGTTTTTT
CATSSHLGAATNEKLFF
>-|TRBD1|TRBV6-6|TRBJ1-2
TGTGCCAGCAGTTACTCGGGGACAGGGCTTAACTATGGCTACACCTTC
CASSYSGTGLNYGYTF
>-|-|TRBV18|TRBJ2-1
TGTGCCAGCTGCGAGGTAGCGGTTTACAATGAGCAGTTCTTC
CASCEVAVYNEQFF
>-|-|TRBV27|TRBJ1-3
TGTGCCAGCAGTCTAATTTACCCCGACAAGGTCGCCGGAAACACCATATATTTT
CASSLIYPDKVAGNTIYF
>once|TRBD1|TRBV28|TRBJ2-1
TGTGCCAGCGGTGTGGACAGGGCCAAAGATGAGCAGTTCTTC
CASGVDRAKDEQFF
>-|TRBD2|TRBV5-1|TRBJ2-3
TGCGCCAGCAGCTCGACTAGCGGGAGCCACCGCACAGATACGCAGTATTTT
CASSSTSGSHRTDTQYF
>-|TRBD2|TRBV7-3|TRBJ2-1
TGTGCCAGCAGCTTATACGGGACTAGCGGGAGTGAGCAGTTCTTC
CASSLYGTSGSEQFF
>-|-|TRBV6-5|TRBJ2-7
TGTGCCAGCAGTTACGGGGCGGAGAGCCACTACGAGCAGTACTTC
CASSYGAESHYEQYF
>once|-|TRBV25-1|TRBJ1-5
TGTGCCAGCAGTGAAGATCACATCCAGCCCCAGCATTTT
CASSEDHIQPQHF
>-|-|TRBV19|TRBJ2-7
TGTGCCAGTGCTTTGGGCACCCCCTACGAGCAGTACTTC
CASALGTPYEQYF
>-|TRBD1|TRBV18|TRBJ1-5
TGTGCCAGCTCACGGAGGGACAGGGGAGGTGGAAGCAATCAGCCCCAGCATTTT
CASSRRDRGGGSNQPQHF
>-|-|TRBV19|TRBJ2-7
TGTGCCAGTAGGATTTATTGGTCAGGCGGGTTCTACGAGCAGTACTTC
CASRIYWSGGFYEQYF
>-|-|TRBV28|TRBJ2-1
TGTGCCAGCAGTTTGGCGGGTAATCGGGACAATGAGCAGTTCTTC
CASSLAGNRDNEQFF
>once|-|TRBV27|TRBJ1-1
TGTGCCAGCGGGCCTGGGGGCCTCATGAACACTGAAGCTTTCTTT
CASGPGGLMNTEAFF
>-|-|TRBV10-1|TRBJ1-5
TGCGCCAGCAGTGATCTAACGGGGCCCCAGCATTTT
CASSDLTGPQHF
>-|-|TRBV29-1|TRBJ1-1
TGCAGCGTTGGACAGGCCGTTAGCACTGAAGCTTTCTTT
CSVGQAVSTEAFF
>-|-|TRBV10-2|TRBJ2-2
TGCGCCAGCGGCCAACAGGGTGCCACCGGGGAGCTGTTTTTT
CASGQQGATGELFF
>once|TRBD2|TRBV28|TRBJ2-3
TGTGCCAGCAGCCCCCGGTGGAAGCGGGGATTGGTTGGCACAGATACGCAGTATTTT
CASSPRWKRGLVGTDTQYF
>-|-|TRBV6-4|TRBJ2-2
TGTGCCAGCAGTACGACACACACCGGGGAGCTGTTTTTT
CASSTTHTGELFF
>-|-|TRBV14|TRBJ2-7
TGTGCCAGCAGCCAATCATTATACGAGCAGTACTTC
CASSQSLYEQYF
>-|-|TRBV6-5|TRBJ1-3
TGTGCCAGCAGTTACTCAGCAGGCGACTCTGGAAACACCATATATTTT
CASSYSAGDSGNTIYF
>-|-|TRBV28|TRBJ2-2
TGTGCCAGCAGTTCGGGAGCGACGAACACCGGGGAGCTGTTTTTT
CASSSGATNTGELFF
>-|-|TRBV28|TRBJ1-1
TGTGCCAGCAGTTTATCCACGGAAGGAGGGGGGACTGAAGCTTTCTTT
CASSLSTEGGGTEAFF
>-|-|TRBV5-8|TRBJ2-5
TGTGCCAGCAGCCCCTATGAAGTGCAAGAGACCCAGTACTTC
CASSPYEVQETQYF
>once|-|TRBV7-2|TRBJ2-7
TGTGCCAGCAGCTTAGCGCATGGGGTCTACGAGCAGTACTTC
CASSLAHGVYEQYF